This T cell receptor (beta chain) originates from a study of T cell repertoires in ileal Crohn's disease (dated by TCRdb to about 2019). Turning to the overall study: At the time of surgery, 35% of patients were active smokers, and the median duration of disease was approximately eight years. Roughly half of the patients were given postoperative therapy, with ten to eleven receiving thiopurines and about 19 receiving anti-TNF agents. The TCR repertoire was analysed in fewer than 65 patients with Crohn's disease drawn from a prospective multicentre cohort. A Rutgeerts score higher than i0 was the definition used for endoscopic postoperative recurrence. Every patient underwent surgery because of a complication, which was stricturing disease in around 60% and penetrating disease in around 39%. Running in parallel with the study was a multicentre cohort set up to find predictors of early endoscopic recurrence following ileocolonic resection. A total of around 170 mucosal samples from about 57 patients were sequenced, collected from several sites on the surgical specimen as well as at postoperative endoscopy.

About 500 nanograms of biopsy DNA per sample were submitted for commercial TCRB immunosequencing. A two-step, amplification bias-controlled multiplex PCR was used by Adaptive Biotechnology to amplify CDR3 regions from genomic DNA. Primers for every V and J gene segment were used in the first PCR, and barcodes and Illumina adapters were added in the second PCR. An Illumina instrument was used to sequence the CDR3 libraries. The study's own analysis went as follows. The analysis used both the pipelines supplied by the vendor and custom analysis of the raw data in R/Bioconductor with R version 3.3.0. Clonality, ranging from 0 to 1, was calculated as the inverse of the normalised Shannon entropy of all productive clones. High-frequency clones were defined as the share of the repertoire taken up by the top 100 clones, keeping only clones that passed a 95% confidence test. Overlap between samples was measured with the Morisita-Horn index, while repertoire diversity was measured with the Simpson index. TCRdb stores this immuneACCESS table with in-frame sequences only. Part of the clones is absent; in the studies checked, under half of the shortfall reflects unresolved V genes, and no reason is known for the rest. V and J calls and clone size are copied from that table; D and trimming were computed from the DNA. Here the sample has around 8,600 clones; around 76% occur a single time. Of the sample, around 4.8% falls within the top ten clones.

To be eligible, patients had to be adults with ileal or ileocolonic Crohn's disease and an indication for ileocolonic resection. Whole ileal mucosal biopsies were stored frozen at -80°C before DNA extraction. Genomic DNA was extracted from frozen whole biopsies using a TRizol-based method and was quantified with a NanoDrop 2000 spectrophotometer. This clone was counted once. Its antigen remains unidentified. Base quality data are lacking; no much larger clone is found one base away. Overall study outcomes, separate from this receptor: A significantly higher proportion of clonal expansions was observed in active smokers at surgery than in non-smokers (approximately 26% vs 17%, p=0.02). Compared with CD4 T cells, sorted CD8 T cells held more high-frequency clones, which suggests that the mucosal expansions were mostly CD8. Mucosal CD4 and CD8 T cells were sorted and sequenced only in a subgroup of patients, the size of which was not stated. Endoscopic recurrence was linked to a higher percentage of high-frequency clones at surgery, and recurrence occurred in every patient whose clonality exceeded 26.8% (18/57).

The sequence was obtained from an adult with Crohn's disease. The material sequenced was ileal tissue.

The sequenced DNA: TGTGCCAGCACTCCGGACAGGGTGAAGCAGTACTTC. Its coded protein is CASTPDRVKQYF. Recombination joined TRBV6-5 with TRBJ2-7; 8 central nucleotides agree with TRBD1. Spanning cysteine to phenylalanine, the CDR3 consists of 12 amino acids. Just the 36-base CDR3 DNA is kept, in frame starting at base 1. The germline V end is reduced by 7 bases and the J end by 8 bases; junction bases left unmatched: 7. The germline V gene supplies CDR1 MNHEY and CDR2 SVGAGI.